The 19 T cell receptor beta chains presented below share a single source sample, sequenced in a study of graft-versus-host responses after intestinal transplantation. No antigen has been identified for these receptors. Assay: immunoSEQ multiplex PCR; the TCRdb copy retains only in-frame clones and omits some. Among about 99,000 clones listed, under 95% were seen once. The sample here was unstimulated CD8+ T cells sorted from spleen or lymph node cells, taken before transplant. The receptor source for this set is a human donor who was the organ donor for an intestinal transplant.

The rearrangement uses TRBV30 and TRBJ2-7; 7 positions match TRBD2. The CDR3 is 13 amino acids. Germline-derived CDR1 and CDR2 are GTSNPN and SVGIG (reference sequence). V shed 2 bases and J 2 bases; nucleotides not matched to a gene: 3. The CDR3 reads CAWSFTSAYEQYF. The CDR3 DNA reads as TGTGCCTGGAGTTTCACTAGCGCCTACGAGCAGTACTTC.

V is TRBV9 and J is TRBJ2-5; a possible D gene is TRBD2 (5 bases). Per the germline V gene, CDR1 is SGDLS and CDR2 is YYNGEE. This CDR3 region has 15 residues. The ends were cut back, 0 bases at V and 4 bases at J, with 13 bases in the middle. The CDR3 region has the DNA TGTGCCAGCAGCGTAGTAGCGTCCTCGGGAGAGACCCAGTACTTC. It codes for CASSVVASSGETQYF.

The rearrangement joins TRBV2 to TRBJ2-7; TRBD1 agrees at 10 bases. V was pared by 4 bases and J by 0 bases, with 12 bases of the junction left unmatched. The CDR3 runs 18 residues. Germline CDR1 SNHLY, CDR2 FYNNEI. The CDR3 protein is CASSAWTGGDTISYEQYF. In DNA, the CDR3 is TGTGCCAGCAGTGCATGGACAGGGGGGGATACCATCTCCTACGAGCAGTACTTC.

This chain joins TRBV4-1 and TRBJ2-5; 8 positions agree with TRBD1. With V trimmed by 4 bases and J by 3 bases, 10 bases remained unmatched. This CDR3 has 16 residues. CDR1 and CDR2 (germline): MGHRA, YSYEKL. The CDR3 is CASSRETDRGEETQYF. CDR3 coding DNA: TGCGCCAGCAGCCGAGAAACAGACAGGGGAGAAGAGACCCAGTACTTC.

In DNA, the CDR3 is TGTGCCAGCAGCTTAGCGGGGGGGGTAGGAGATACGCAGTATTTT. Its protein is CASSLAGGVGDTQYF. The chain links TRBV7-8 to TRBJ2-3; 7 bases line up with TRBD2. The CDR3 is 15 residues long. Germline values: CDR1 SGHVS, CDR2 FQNEAQ. V lost 0 bases to trimming and J lost 5 bases; unmatched junction nucleotides: 5.

This chain joins TRBV11-2 and TRBJ1-4; D is possibly TRBD1 (6 bases). The CDR3 is 17 residues long. V lost 7 bases and J 1 base, leaving 19 bases between the germline ends. CDR1 SGHAT and CDR2 FQNNGV come from the germline V gene. The CDR3 region is CASNLGTTGGTNEKLFF. CDR3 coding DNA: TGTGCCAGCAACCTAGGGACAACCGGTGGAACTAATGAAAAACTGTTTTTT. The variable domain in full, completed from reference TRBV11-2 and TRBJ1-4, reads EAGVAQSPRYKIIEKRQSVAFWCNPISGHATLYWYQQILGQGPKLLIQFQNNGVVDDSQLPKDRFSAERLKGVDSTLKIQPAKLEDSAVYLCASNLGTTGGTNEKLFFGSGTQLSVL.

The gene calls are TRBV15 and TRBJ2-5; 14 positions agree with TRBD2. This CDR3 contains 21 residues. Per the germline V gene, CDR1 is LNHNV and CDR2 is YYDKDF (reference sequence). V trimming: 0 bases; J trimming: 5 bases; junction bases outside the gene matches: 17. CDR3 residues: CATSRDPPVGTSGSLGETQYF. For the CDR3, the DNA is TGTGCCACCAGCAGAGACCCCCCCGTTGGGACTAGCGGGAGCTTAGGGGAGACCCAGTACTTC.

Worth noting for this clone: One end of the junction fails to match germline, which may point to a read error. J is TRBJ2-2 and V is TRBV7-7, with TRBD2 matching over 13 bases. The CDR3 consists of 17 residues. Germline V gene data show CDR1 as SSHAT and CDR2 as FNYEAQ (reference sequence). As DNA, the CDR3 is TGTGCTAGCAGCCCTGGACTAGCGGGAGATCTCACCGGGGAGCTGTTTTTT. It encodes CASSPGLAGDLTGELFF.

The chain recombines TRBV4-2 with TRBJ1-5; a weak D match, TRBD1 (5 bases). V gave up 0 bases and J gave up 7 bases, with 19 bases separating them. This CDR3 spans 17 amino acids. Germline CDR1 LGHNA, CDR2 YNFKEQ. Written as DNA, the CDR3 is TGTGCCAGCAGCCAAGAAATTGGGCCCGGGGCGGGGCAGCCCCAGCATTTT. Translated: CASSQEIGPGAGQPQHF.

The rearrangement links TRBV7-9 to TRBJ2-7; D gene uncertain. Germline CDR1 is SEHNR and CDR2 is FQNEAQ (reference sequence). This CDR3 has 14 amino acids. V dropped 3 bases and J dropped 5 bases, with 14 bases sitting between them. This chain's CDR3 is CASSLVRMIDEQYF. CDR3 sequence (DNA): TGTGCCAGCAGCTTGGTGAGGATGATAGACGAGCAGTACTTC.

The chain uses TRBV2 and TRBJ2-6; D is possibly TRBD1 (5 bases). V shed 6 bases and J shed 1 base, with 16 bases lying between them. Germline values: CDR1 SNHLY, CDR2 FYNNEI. The CDR3 is made up of 17 amino acids. CDR3 amino acids: CASRQGRYPSGANVLTF. The DNA for the CDR3 is TGTGCCAGCAGGCAGGGCAGGTATCCGTCTGGGGCCAACGTCCTGACTTTC. Drawing the rest from reference TRBV2 and TRBJ2-6, the complete variable domain is EPEVTQTPSHQVTQMGQEVILRCVPISNHLYFYWYRQILGQKVEFLVSFYNNEISEKSEIFDDQFSVERPDGSNFTLKIRSTKLEDSAMYFCASRQGRYPSGANVLTFGAGSRLTVL.

This rearrangement joins TRBV7-9 to TRBJ1-3, with D uncertain. V was clipped by 5 bases and J by 4 bases, with 6 bases between them. Germline V gene lookup returns CDR1 SEHNR and CDR2 FQNEAQ (reference sequence). CDR3 length: 12 amino acids. CDR3 bases: TGTGCCAGCAGCCTCCTAGGAAACACCATATATTTT. Translating it yields CASSLLGNTIYF.

The chain has TRBV9 and TRBJ2-3; 9 nucleotides align to TRBD2. V trimming: 2 bases; J trimming: 2 bases; junction bases outside the gene matches: 6. The length of the CDR3 is 16 residues. Germline V CDR1 and CDR2: SGDLS, YYNGEE. CDR3 in amino acids: CASSVSSGAHTDTQYF. Here the CDR3 DNA reads TGTGCCAGCAGCGTTTCTAGCGGGGCCCACACAGATACGCAGTATTTT. The whole variable domain, filled in from reference TRBV9 and TRBJ2-3, reads DSGVTQTPKHLITATGQRVTLRCSPRSGDLSVYWYQQSLDQGLQFLIQYYNGEERAKGNILERFSAQQFPDLHSELNLSSLELGDSALYFCASSVSSGAHTDTQYFGPGTRLTVL.

This clone is a singleton in its sample. The gene calls are TRBV5-4 and TRBJ2-7, with a possible D match to TRBD2 (6 bases). The germline CDR1 and CDR2 sequences are SGHNT and YYREEE (reference sequence). V shed 2 bases and J shed 0 bases, with 9 bases lying between them. The CDR3 is 14 amino acids. CDR3 DNA: TGTGCCAGCAGCTTTGGGGGGAGCTCCTACGAGCAGTACTTC. Translated, it gives CASSFGGSSYEQYF. The variable domain in full, with the rest retrieved from reference TRBV5-4 and TRBJ2-7, is ETGVTQSPTHLIKTRGQQVTLRCSSQSGHNTVSWYQQALGQGPQFIFQYYREEENGRGNFPPRFSGLQFPNYSSELNVNALELDDSALYLCASSFGGSSYEQYFGPGTRLTVT.

V gene TRBV30 combines with J gene TRBJ2-7; the D gene is possibly TRBD2 (5 bases). Germline CDR1 is GTSNPN and CDR2 is SVGIG (reference sequence). Trimming left V 8 bases short and J 3 bases short, with 14 bases between. CDR3 length equals 12 residues. The CDR3 is CAGLGRLYEQYF. The CDR3 region has the DNA TGTGCCGGACTGGGCCGTCTCTACGAGCAGTACTTC.

The chain is built from TRBV5-4 and TRBJ1-2; D remains ambiguous. The germline V gene has CDR1 SGHNT and CDR2 YYREEE (reference sequence). Deletions cut 2 bases from V and 6 bases from J, with 8 bases between. This CDR3 spans 12 amino acids. CDR3 in DNA: TGTGCCAGCAGCTTCGGACTAAATGGCTACACCTTC. Its translation: CASSFGLNGYTF.

This chain uses TRBV7-2 with TRBJ2-2; 8 bases line up with TRBD1. The CDR3 consists of 15 residues. V was clipped by 5 bases and J by 3 bases; unmatched bases: 5. CDR1 SGHTA and CDR2 FQGNSA come from the germline V gene. The CDR3 sequence is CASSPRQGYTGELFF. DNA of the CDR3: TGTGCCAGCAGCCCCCGACAGGGGTACACCGGGGAGCTGTTTTTT.

The rearrangement links TRBV14 to TRBJ1-1; a possible D gene is TRBD1 (6 bases). CDR1 and CDR2 from the germline V gene are SGHDN and FVKESK. V was clipped by 1 base and J by 7 bases, with 19 bases between them. This CDR3 spans 16 amino acids. CDR3 in amino acids: CASSQAHRWDTHEAFF. CDR3 sequence (DNA): TGTGCCAGCAGCCAAGCCCATCGATGGGACACACATGAAGCTTTCTTT. The complete variable domain, with remaining parts taken from reference TRBV14 and TRBJ1-1, reads EAGVTQFPSHSVIEKGQTVTLRCDPISGHDNLYWYRRVMGKEIKFLLHFVKESKQDESGMPNNRFLAERTGGTYSTLKVQPAELEDSGVYFCASSQAHRWDTHEAFFGQGTRLTVV.

About this clone itself: One end of the junction fails to match germline, which may point to a read error. The chain joins TRBV7-7 to TRBJ2-5; D is perhaps TRBD2 (5 bases). The CDR3 is 12 residues long. CDR1 is SSHAT and CDR2 is FNYEAQ in the germline V gene (reference sequence). The CDR3 bases are TGTGCTAGCAGCCTCCCCGGAGGGACCCAGTACTTC. Residues: CASSLPGGTQYF.